The sequence of this T cell receptor beta chain was determined in a study of blood T cell repertoires in COVID-19. About the research overall: From the United States, Italy and Spain came samples of acute and convalescent COVID-19.

Some clones are missing from TCRdb's copy, which holds only in-frame ones; the method was immunoSEQ multiplex PCR. The sample contains 150,000 to 200,000 clones, roughly 85% of which appear only once. Germline CDR1 and CDR2: SGHVS and FQNEAQ. This CDR3 spans 16 amino acids. Trimming removed 1 base from V and 2 bases from J, with 14 bases in between. Sequenced input: peripheral blood. V is TRBV7-8 and J is TRBJ1-2, with D hard to call. This receptor was taken from a human donor with acute or convalescent COVID-19. The donor label of this sample is uncertain. The CDR3 sequence is CASSLESEARNYGYTF. In DNA, the CDR3 is TGTGCCAGCAGCTTAGAGTCAGAGGCGAGGAACTATGGCTACACCTTC.